Below, 9 T cell receptor beta chains from the same sample are listed, as sequenced in a study of T cell repertoires in cytomegalovirus infection. TCRdb redid the calling of the reads with MiXCR, one entry per CDR3 protein. In the table there are about 83,000 distinct CDR3 sequences, 29% of which are singletons. No antigen is known for these receptors. The source material was CD8+ T cells from cultured PBMCs, sampled from culture after CMV antigen stimulation. Source of these receptors: a human donor in good health (CMV status not recorded). Some clones in this sample may be carry-over from other donors' samples.

This clonotype was detected only a few times. The rearrangement uses TRBV7-8 and TRBJ1-1; 7 bases line up with TRBD1. The CDR3 loop spans 16 amino acids. CDR1 and CDR2 from the germline V gene are SGHVS and FQNEAQ. Losses at the gene ends were 1 base for V and 5 bases for J; bases not matched to a gene: 10. CDR3 DNA sequence: TGTGCCAGCAGCTTAGATAAGACAGGGCGTAGGACTGAAGCTTTCTTT. It yields the protein CASSLDKTGRRTEAFF.

This clonotype has ten or more counts. This sequence joins TRBV6-1 and TRBJ1-4; TRBD1 aligns across 7 bases. The germline gives CDR1 MNHNS, CDR2 SASEGT. The length of the CDR3 is 14 residues. Trimming took 6 bases from V and 3 from J; bases not matched to a gene: 4. In DNA form, the CDR3 reads TGTGCCAGCAGAACCAGGGGGGCTAATGAAAAACTGTTTTTT. It is translated as CASRTRGANEKLFF.

This clonotype was detected many times. The J gene is TRBJ2-3, the V gene TRBV7-9, with 9 bases matching TRBD2. J lost 5 bases, V lost 0 bases, and 6 bases had no gene match. From germline, CDR1 is SEHNR and CDR2 FQNEAQ (reference sequence). The CDR3 consists of 16 residues. The CDR3 reads CASSLALAGFGDTQYF. CDR3 nucleotide sequence: TGTGCCAGCAGCTTAGCTCTAGCGGGGTTTGGAGATACGCAGTATTTT.

The sample holds a few counts of this clonotype. The rearrangement joins TRBV6-5 to TRBJ1-5; D might be TRBD1 (5 bases). CDR1 and CDR2 from the germline V gene are MNHEY and SVGAGI. The CDR3 consists of 16 residues. Trimming removed 0 bases from V and 5 bases from J, with 14 bases in between. The DNA for the CDR3 is TGTGCCAGCAGTTACTCGTCCTCAGGGTCGGATCAGCCCCAGCATTTT. It encodes CASSYSSSGSDQPQHF.

This clonotype was found many times. The chain recombines TRBV4-1 with TRBJ2-2, with 11 positions matching TRBD2. Germline assignment: CDR1 MGHRA and CDR2 YSYEKL. Trimming at V came to 4 bases and at J to 5 bases, leaving 3 bases not matched to a gene. This CDR3 contains 15 residues. CDR3 sequence reads: CASSLAGGWTGELFF. The CDR3 coding sequence is TGCGCCAGCAGCCTAGCGGGGGGGTGGACCGGGGAGCTGTTTTTT.

There are a few counts of this clonotype. The chain has TRBV7-2 and TRBJ2-7; tentatively, D is TRBD2 (5 bases). V was trimmed by 1 base and J by 7 bases, leaving 14 bases between them. CDR1 and CDR2 from the germline V gene are SGHTA and FQGNSA. The length of the CDR3 is 14 residues. In DNA, the CDR3 is TGTGCCAGCAGCTTAGTATTCGGGGAAGTAGAGCAGTACTTC. It codes for CASSLVFGEVEQYF. Full variable domain (missing parts from reference TRBV7-2 and TRBJ2-7): GAGVSQSPSNKVTEKGKDVELRCDPISGHTALYWYRQSLGQGLEFLIYFQGNSAPDKSGLPSDRFSAERTGGSVSTLTIQRTQQEDSAVYLCASSLVFGEVEQYFGPGTRLTVT.

The gene calls are TRBV28 and TRBJ1-1, with D hard to call. The CDR3 runs to 14 residues. V was trimmed by 4 bases and J by 8 bases, leaving 17 bases between them. Germline-derived CDR1 and CDR2 are MDHEN and SYDVKM. The CDR3 coding sequence is TGTGCCAGCAGTTATGCCGGAGGACCTAAGGAAGCTTTCTTT. This gives the protein CASSYAGGPKEAFF.

This clonotype was found a few times. This sequence joins TRBV5-6 and TRBJ1-5; D unresolved. Germline V gene data show CDR1 as SGHDT and CDR2 as YYEEEE. The CDR3 totals 14 residues. Trimming left V 0 bases short and J 5 bases short, with 9 bases between. In nucleotides, the CDR3 is TGTGCCAGCAGCTTGGGAGGGTGGGATCAGCCCCAGCATTTT. Residues: CASSLGGWDQPQHF.

This clonotype was observed at least ten times. The chain combines TRBV4-1 with TRBJ1-4; the D gene is possibly TRBD1 (5 bases). V was shortened by 3 bases and J by 4 bases, with 9 bases between the two germline ends. The CDR3 is 14 residues long. Germline V gene data show CDR1 as MGHRA and CDR2 as YSYEKL. In nucleotides, the CDR3 is TGCGCCAGCAGCCACGACAGACGTAATGAAAAACTGTTTTTT. This gives the protein CASSHDRRNEKLFF.